Presented here are 26 T cell receptor beta chains from one specimen sequenced in a study of shared clonotypes between healthy human individuals. Naive CD8 populations comprised CD45RO-negative cells positively selected for CCR7, excluding terminally differentiated effector memory CD45RA+ cells. Generated by immunoSEQ multiplex PCR, the TCRdb table keeps only in-frame clones and is missing some. The sample holds just over 2,000,000 clones, approximately 94% seen once. Source material: naive CD8+ T cells sorted from blood. The receptor source for this set is a man aged 18 to 30 in good health.

This chain uses TRBV5-4 with TRBJ1-2; 8 bases fit TRBD1. Per the germline V gene, CDR1 is SGHNT and CDR2 is YYREEE (reference sequence). J lost 3 bases, V lost 9 bases, and 4 bases had no gene match. This CDR3 is built from 12 residues. CDR3 nucleotide sequence: TGTGCCAATGGGGGACAGGACTATGGCTACACCTTC. It specifies CANGGQDYGYTF. The complete variable domain, with remaining parts taken from reference TRBV5-4 and TRBJ1-2, reads ETGVTQSPTHLIKTRGQQVTLRCSSQSGHNTVSWYQQALGQGPQFIFQYYREEENGRGNFPPRFSGLQFPNYSSELNVNALELDDSALYLCANGGQDYGYTFGSGTRLTVV.

The chain uses TRBV5-1 and TRBJ2-3; TRBD1 aligns across 8 bases. Germline-derived CDR1 and CDR2 are SGHRS and YFSETQ. The CDR3 length is 17 residues. J gave up 0 bases and V 4 bases, and 10 bases lay outside the gene matches. The CDR3 DNA is TGCGCCAGCAGCCCGGCCGTGAGACAGGGGAGCACAGATACGCAGTATTTT. The encoded protein is CASSPAVRQGSTDTQYF.

Concerning this clone: A read error may explain this, as a much larger clone is one base away. The chain carries TRBV7-3 and TRBJ2-5; D is undetermined. The CDR3 covers 11 residues. V dropped 3 bases and J dropped 4 bases, with 3 bases sitting between them. Germline V gene data show CDR1 as SGHTA and CDR2 as FQGTGA. CDR3 coding DNA: TGTGCCAGCAGCTTCCCAGAGACCCAGTACTTC. This encodes CASSFPETQYF.

The V call is TRBV11-2, the J call TRBJ2-1, with 9 bases lining up with TRBD2. This CDR3 has 17 amino acids. Trimming at V came to 2 bases and at J to 7 bases, leaving 12 bases not matched to a gene. From germline, CDR1 is SGHAT and CDR2 FQNNGV. CDR3 coding DNA: TGTGCCAGCAGCTTACCCAGGGGCGGGAGGGAGGCGAATGAGCAGTTCTTC. The encoded protein is CASSLPRGGREANEQFF.

J is TRBJ2-7 and V is TRBV2; 7 bases line up with TRBD2. CDR3 size: 15 residues. Looked up from germline, CDR1 is SNHLY and CDR2 is FYNNEI. Trimming took 4 bases from V and 4 from J; bases not matched to a gene: 10. This CDR3 reads CASSANSGLLYEQYF. CDR3 sequence (DNA): TGTGCCAGCAGTGCCAATAGCGGGCTCTTATACGAGCAGTACTTC.

V gene TRBV27 combines with J gene TRBJ2-3, with 9 bases that match TRBD2. Germline CDR1 reads MNHEY; CDR2 reads SMNVEV (reference sequence). Trimming at V came to 2 bases and at J to 5 bases, leaving 11 bases not matched to a gene. There are 17 residues in the CDR3. The CDR3 here is CASSLGLAGGPIDTQYF. The DNA for the CDR3 is TGTGCCAGCAGTTTAGGTTTGGCGGGGGGGCCCATAGATACGCAGTATTTT.

The chain uses TRBV7-6 and TRBJ2-7; D unresolved. Germline loops: CDR1 SGHVS, CDR2 FNYEAQ. V dropped 2 bases and J dropped 2 bases, with 7 bases sitting between them. This CDR3 comprises 13 residues. CDR3 region: CASSLLTPYEQYF. For the CDR3, the DNA is TGTGCCAGCAGCTTACTGACCCCCTACGAGCAGTACTTC. Full variable domain (outside the CDR3, taken from reference TRBV7-6 and TRBJ2-7): GAGVSQSPRYKVTKRGQDVALRCDPISGHVSLYWYRQALGQGPEFLTYFNYEAQQDKSGLPNDRFSAERPEGSISTLTIQRTEQRDSAMYRCASSLLTPYEQYFGPGTRLTVT.

Concerning this clone itself: At the DNA level, this CDR3 is encoded by other sequences in the same sample as well. The chain has TRBV13 and TRBJ2-2; no clear D gene. Deletions cut 0 bases from V and 5 bases from J, with 4 bases between. Per the germline V gene, CDR1 is PRHDT and CDR2 is FYEKMQ (reference sequence). There are 13 residues in the CDR3. The CDR3 nucleotides read TGTGCCAGCAGCTTAGGGGCGACCGGGGAGCTGTTTTTT. This sequence encodes CASSLGATGELFF. Full variable domain (missing parts from reference TRBV13 and TRBJ2-2): AAGVIQSPRHLIKEKRETATLKCYPIPRHDTVYWYQQGPGQDPQFLISFYEKMQSDKGSIPDRFSAQQFSDYHSELNMSSLELGDSALYFCASSLGATGELFFGEGSRLTVL.

With respect to this clone: The identical CDR3 is also encoded by other nucleotide sequences in the sample. In nucleotides, the CDR3 is TGTGCCAGCAGCGTAGAAGGACTAGCGGGAACAGATACGCAGTATTTT. Its protein product is CASSVEGLAGTDTQYF. The rearrangement joins TRBV9 to TRBJ2-3; 12 bases align to TRBD2. The germline gives CDR1 SGDLS, CDR2 YYNGEE. The junction had 2 bases not matched to a gene; V was cut back by 0 bases and J by 3 bases. This CDR3 contains 16 residues.

This chain links TRBV5-1 with TRBJ2-1, with D perhaps matching TRBD1 (5 bases). This CDR3 has 14 amino acids. CDR1 SGHRS and CDR2 YFSETQ come from the germline V gene. The ends were cut back, 3 bases at V and 3 bases at J, with 10 bases in the middle. In DNA, the CDR3 is TGCGCCAGCAGCTCGGAAGACAGCTACAATGAGCAGTTCTTC. This gives the protein CASSSEDSYNEQFF.

The DNA for the CDR3 is TGTGCCAGCAGCCAGGAGGGGGGAATGATTTTCTCCTACAATGAGCAGTTCTTC. Its protein product is CASSQEGGMIFSYNEQFF. The chain is built from TRBV9 and TRBJ2-1, with D tentatively TRBD1 or TRBD2 (6 bases each). This CDR3 region has 18 residues. Germline V gives CDR1 SGDLS, CDR2 YYNGEE. Trimming pared 4 bases from V and 0 bases from J, leaving 20 bases between.

The chain has TRBV6-6 and TRBJ2-7, with 8 bases lining up with TRBD1. V lost 6 bases, J lost 0 bases, and 10 bases stayed unmatched. Germline V CDR1 and CDR2: MNHNY, SVGAGI (reference sequence). This CDR3 is 16 amino acids long. This CDR3 reads CASSHDRGRFSYEQYF. The CDR3 DNA is TGTGCCAGCAGCCACGACAGGGGCCGCTTCTCCTACGAGCAGTACTTC.

V gene TRBV7-9 combines with J gene TRBJ2-7; 8 bases are a match to TRBD2. V shed 5 bases and J 2 bases; nucleotides not matched to a gene: 14. The CDR3 is 17 residues long. Germline V lookup: CDR1 SEHNR, CDR2 FQNEAQ (reference sequence). CDR3 protein: CASSGERENSIPYEQYF. DNA for the CDR3: TGTGCCAGCAGCGGGGAGCGGGAGAACTCAATCCCCTACGAGCAGTACTTC.

The CDR3 DNA is TGCGCCAGCAGCCAAGAACCCAGATCGAACACCGGGGAGCTGTTTTTT. It codes for CASSQEPRSNTGELFF. The rearrangement links TRBV4-1 to TRBJ2-2, with D uncertain. This CDR3 has 16 residues. The germline V and J ends were trimmed by 0 bases and 0 bases, with 8 bases remaining between them. Germline assignment: CDR1 MGHRA and CDR2 YSYEKL.

Worth noting for this clone: Other DNA sequences in the same sample also yield this CDR3. The chain is built from TRBV6-5 and TRBJ2-1; D possibly corresponds to TRBD1 (5 bases). Germline CDR1 MNHEY, CDR2 SVGAGI. This CDR3 contains 15 residues. With 2 bases removed from V and 4 bases from J, the gap between germline ends came to 12 bases. DNA of the CDR3: TGTGCCAGCAGTTACGGAACAGGTCCTTACAATGAGCAGTTCTTC. Residues: CASSYGTGPYNEQFF.

The chain has TRBV19 and TRBJ2-7; no reliable D call. Germline V gives CDR1 LNHDA, CDR2 SQIVND (reference sequence). V was trimmed by 6 bases and J by 2 bases, leaving 20 bases between them. The CDR3 runs to 16 residues. The CDR3 sequence: CASSSNVPDLTYEQYF. In DNA form, the CDR3 reads TGTGCCAGTAGCTCGAACGTCCCAGACCTTACCTACGAGCAGTACTTC.

The chain combines TRBV7-9 with TRBJ1-2; a weak D match, TRBD1 (6 bases). Trimming removed 4 bases from V and 0 bases from J, with 12 bases in between. Per germline, CDR1 SEHNR and CDR2 FQNEAQ (reference sequence). The CDR3 loop spans 15 amino acids. Here the CDR3 reads CASSSRQETNYGYTF. For the CDR3, the DNA is TGTGCCAGCAGCTCGCGACAGGAAACTAACTATGGCTACACCTTC. Together with reference TRBV7-9 and TRBJ1-2, the CDR3 gives the full variable domain: DTGVSQNPRHKITKRGQNVTFRCDPISEHNRLYWYRQTLGQGPEFLTYFQNEAQLEKSRLLSDRFSAERPKGSFSTLEIQRTEQGDSAMYLCASSSRQETNYGYTFGSGTRLTVV.

Notes on this clone: The identical CDR3 is also encoded by other nucleotide sequences in the sample. J is TRBJ2-5 and V is TRBV6-5; 7 nucleotides line up with TRBD2. From germline, CDR1 is MNHEY and CDR2 SVGAGI. With V trimmed by 6 bases and J by 2 bases, 9 bases remained unmatched. The length of the CDR3 is 15 residues. CDR3: CASSYTGGSQETQYF. CDR3 DNA sequence: TGTGCCAGCAGCTATACCGGGGGGTCTCAAGAGACCCAGTACTTC.

This chain joins TRBV18 and TRBJ2-7; D is uncertain. Germline CDR1 and CDR2: KGHSH and LQKENI. The CDR3 has 13 residues. Trimming pared 0 bases from V and 4 bases from J, leaving 7 bases between. The CDR3 reads CASSPPEKYEQYF. The CDR3 DNA reads as TGTGCCAGCTCACCACCGGAAAAGTACGAGCAGTACTTC.

The rearrangement joins TRBV5-1 to TRBJ2-1; 7 bases map to TRBD1. The CDR3 runs 14 residues. From germline, CDR1 is SGHRS and CDR2 YFSETQ. Trimming took 4 bases from V and 7 from J; bases not matched to a gene: 8. The CDR3 loop reads CASSPGQAWNEQFF. CDR3 nucleotide sequence: TGCGCCAGCAGCCCCGGACAGGCTTGGAATGAGCAGTTCTTC.

This clone was seen just once. The chain couples TRBV4-1 to TRBJ1-2; TRBD1 aligns across 9 bases. V was pared by 3 bases and J by 3 bases, with 2 bases of the junction left unmatched. Germline lookup yields CDR1 MGHRA and CDR2 YSYEKL. CDR3 length: 14 amino acids. The CDR3 protein is CASSQGTGYYGYTF. The CDR3 DNA reads as TGCGCCAGCAGCCAGGGGACAGGGTACTATGGCTACACCTTC.

The gene calls are TRBV4-1 and TRBJ2-7; D is uncertain. Per germline, CDR1 MGHRA and CDR2 YSYEKL. V was trimmed by 0 bases and J by 3 bases, leaving 12 bases between them. CDR3 size: 15 residues. CDR3: CASSQEFGLSYEQYF. The CDR3 nucleotides read TGCGCCAGCAGCCAAGAATTCGGATTGAGCTACGAGCAGTACTTC.

The CDR3 region has the DNA TGTGCCAGCAGTAAGGACAGGTCCCTCTACGAGCAGTACTTC. Encoded protein: CASSKDRSLYEQYF. V gene TRBV27 combines with J gene TRBJ2-7; 7 nucleotides agree with TRBD1. The CDR3 is 14 residues long. With V trimmed by 5 bases and J by 3 bases, 7 bases remained unmatched. Germline lookup yields CDR1 MNHEY and CDR2 SMNVEV (reference sequence).

The rearrangement joins TRBV6-5 to TRBJ2-1; D is unclear. The CDR3 runs to 15 residues. The V gene's germline CDR1 is MNHEY and CDR2 SVGAGI. V was cut by 1 base and J by 0 bases, with 7 bases left in between. CDR3 loop: CASSYLRSSYNEQFF. The CDR3 DNA reads TGTGCCAGCAGTTACTTGCGGAGCTCCTACAATGAGCAGTTCTTC.

V is TRBV28 and J is TRBJ1-5, with D possibly TRBD1 on 6 matching bases. CDR1 and CDR2 from the germline V gene are MDHEN and SYDVKM. V shed 2 bases and J shed 3 bases, with 14 bases lying between them. The CDR3 sequence is 16 residues long. The CDR3 DNA reads TGTGCCAGCAGTTTAATTTGGACAGAGATCAATCAGCCCCAGCATTTT. This codes for CASSLIWTEINQPQHF. The whole variable domain, filled in from reference TRBV28 and TRBJ1-5, reads DVKVTQSSRYLVKRTGEKVFLECVQDMDHENMFWYRQDPGLGLRLIYFSYDVKMKEKGDIPEGYSVSREKKERFSLILESASTNQTSMYLCASSLIWTEINQPQHFGDGTRLSIL.

V gene TRBV2 combines with J gene TRBJ2-7; TRBD2 might be the D (5 bases). Germline V gene data show CDR1 as SNHLY and CDR2 as FYNNEI. V was shortened by 8 bases and J by 4 bases, with 15 bases between the two germline ends. The length of the CDR3 is 13 residues. The CDR3 nucleotides read TGTGCCAGCGCGTCCGGGATGGGATACGAGCAGTACTTC. The encoded protein is CASASGMGYEQYF. The full variable domain, in which reference TRBV2 and TRBJ2-7 provide the parts outside the CDR3, is EPEVTQTPSHQVTQMGQEVILRCVPISNHLYFYWYRQILGQKVEFLVSFYNNEISEKSEIFDDQFSVERPDGSNFTLKIRSTKLEDSAMYFCASASGMGYEQYFGPGTRLTVT.